This is a list of T cell receptor beta chains from one sample in a study of shared T cell receptors in the human thymus. The repertoire was sequenced with immunoSEQ multiplex PCR; TCRdb's copy has only in-frame clones and lacks some. The sample has 640,000 or so clones, approximately 87% seen once. These sequences were also reported in another study, on human thymus T cells.

Material for sequencing was thymocytes. The receptor source for this set is a boy in the first two years of life with a congenital heart defect. CDR3s include the opening cysteine and the closing phenylalanine or tryptophan. Each record gives: V gene, D gene, clone size, J gene, CDR3 DNA, CDR3 protein. A D gene is named only where the DNA matches it firmly. Size tells how often a clone was seen (once, few, many) or the class of an expanded clone, and some rows leave it out.

V gene: TRBV18
D gene: -
clone size: -
J gene: TRBJ1-1
CDR3 DNA: TGTGCCAGCTCACCCGGGGTCCGGGATCGCACTGAAGCTTTCTTT
CDR3 protein: CASSPGVRDRTEAFF

V gene: TRBV6-1
D gene: -
clone size: -
J gene: TRBJ1-1
CDR3 DNA: TGTGCCAGCAGATCGTGGGGGGGAAGGGAAGCTTTCTTT
CDR3 protein: CASRSWGGREAFF

V gene: TRBV5-1
D gene: -
clone size: -
J gene: TRBJ2-3
CDR3 DNA: TGCGCCAGCAGCCAGGAGGGGGGGCTAGCGGCCGCAGATACGCAGTATTTT
CDR3 protein: CASSQEGGLAAADTQYF

V gene: TRBV29-1
D gene: TRBD1
clone size: once
J gene: TRBJ2-5
CDR3 DNA: TGCAGCGTTGAAGGCAGGGGGAAGGAGACCCAGTACTTC
CDR3 protein: CSVEGRGKETQYF

V gene: TRBV5-1
D gene: -
clone size: few
J gene: TRBJ2-7
CDR3 DNA: TGCGCCAGCAGCTTTTATCCTAGCGACTACGAGCAGTACTTC
CDR3 protein: CASSFYPSDYEQYF

V gene: TRBV6-6
D gene: TRBD1
clone size: -
J gene: TRBJ1-2
CDR3 DNA: TGTGCCAGCACCGCGGACAGGGTCGGCTACACCTTC
CDR3 protein: CASTADRVGYTF

V gene: TRBV5-6
D gene: TRBD1
clone size: -
J gene: TRBJ1-1
CDR3 DNA: TGTGCCAGCAGTTACGGACAGGCGGAAAACACTGAAGCTTTCTTT
CDR3 protein: CASSYGQAENTEAFF

V gene: TRBV28
D gene: -
clone size: -
J gene: TRBJ1-6
CDR3 DNA: TGTGCCAGCAGTTTCGAGGGTTCCTTCCCTTTCTCCTATAATTCCCCCCTCCACTTT
CDR3 protein: CASSFEGSFPFSYNSPLHF

V gene: TRBV7-6
D gene: -
clone size: -
J gene: TRBJ2-7
CDR3 DNA: TGTGCCAGACGGTATTGTTTACTGAGGGTCGAGCAGTACTTC
CDR3 protein: CARRYCLLRVEQYF

V gene: TRBV27
D gene: TRBD1
clone size: -
J gene: TRBJ1-6
CDR3 DNA: TGTGCCAGCAGTTTAGACAGGGCCTTGAGGTCACCCCTCCACTTT
CDR3 protein: CASSLDRALRSPLHF

V gene: TRBV7-9
D gene: -
clone size: -
J gene: TRBJ1-2
CDR3 DNA: TGTGCCAGCAGCTTAGCGGCCCACTATGGCTACACCTTC
CDR3 protein: CASSLAAHYGYTF

V gene: TRBV5-4
D gene: TRBD1
clone size: -
J gene: TRBJ1-5
CDR3 DNA: TGTGCCAGCAGCGTCCCCACAGGGGGCGCAAGCAATCAGCCCCAGCATTTT
CDR3 protein: CASSVPTGGASNQPQHF

V gene: TRBV28
D gene: -
clone size: -
J gene: TRBJ2-7
CDR3 DNA: TGTGCCAGCAGTTCTCTTGCGGCCTCCTACGAGCAGTACTTC
CDR3 protein: CASSSLAASYEQYF

V gene: TRBV14
D gene: TRBD1
clone size: -
J gene: TRBJ1-4
CDR3 DNA: TGTGCCAGCAGCCAAGGAGAAGACAGGGGTTTGGGTGAAAAACTGTTTTTT
CDR3 protein: CASSQGEDRGLGEKLFF

V gene: TRBV5-1
D gene: -
clone size: -
J gene: TRBJ1-2
CDR3 DNA: TGCGCCAGCAGCTTTAGTTTCTATGGCTACACCTTC
CDR3 protein: CASSFSFYGYTF

V gene: TRBV6-6
D gene: TRBD1
clone size: once
J gene: TRBJ1-5
CDR3 DNA: TGTGCCAGCACTCGGGACAGGTTGCAATCGGCCCAGCATTTT
CDR3 protein: CASTRDRLQSAQHF

V gene: TRBV4-3
D gene: TRBD1
clone size: -
J gene: TRBJ2-4
CDR3 DNA: TGCGCCAGCAGCCAAGTTCCGAAACAAGACAGGGCTCTAGCCAAAAACATTCAATACTTC
CDR3 protein: CASSQVPKQDRALAKNIQYF

V gene: TRBV27
D gene: -
clone size: -
J gene: TRBJ2-5
CDR3 DNA: TGTGCCAGCCAGAGGGGGTCCCGAGAGACCCAGTACTTC
CDR3 protein: CASQRGSRETQYF

V gene: TRBV2
D gene: -
clone size: -
J gene: TRBJ2-7
CDR3 DNA: TGTGCCAGTCGGGGTCTACCCTACGAGCAGTACTTC
CDR3 protein: CASRGLPYEQYF

V gene: TRBV9
D gene: -
clone size: -
J gene: TRBJ1-5
CDR3 DNA: TGTGCCAGCAGCCAATCAGGTTTGAATCAGCCCCAGCATTTT
CDR3 protein: CASSQSGLNQPQHF

V gene: TRBV27
D gene: TRBD1
clone size: once
J gene: TRBJ1-6
CDR3 DNA: TGTGCCAGCAGTCTCCTACAGGGGATCGATAATTCACCCCTCCACTTT
CDR3 protein: CASSLLQGIDNSPLHF

V gene: TRBV28
D gene: TRBD2
clone size: -
J gene: TRBJ2-2
CDR3 DNA: TGTGCCAGCAGGAAGAGCGTAGCGGGGTTCTTACGTTCTGGGGAGCTGTTTTTT
CDR3 protein: CASRKSVAGFLRSGELFF

V gene: TRBV9
D gene: -
clone size: -
J gene: TRBJ2-1
CDR3 DNA: TGTGCCAGCAGCGGGAGGGGTTACAATGAGCAGTTCTTC
CDR3 protein: CASSGRGYNEQFF

V gene: TRBV28
D gene: -
clone size: -
J gene: TRBJ1-6
CDR3 DNA: TGTGCCAGCAGTTTAGGTCAGAACTCCTATAATTCACCCCTCCACTTT
CDR3 protein: CASSLGQNSYNSPLHF

V gene: TRBV4-3
D gene: TRBD2
clone size: -
J gene: TRBJ2-3
CDR3 DNA: TGCGCCAGCAGCCCCCTGGGGACTAGCGGGGGGGTTGGTACAGATACGCAGTATTTT
CDR3 protein: CASSPLGTSGGVGTDTQYF

V gene: TRBV27
D gene: -
clone size: once
J gene: TRBJ2-5
CDR3 DNA: TGTGCCAGCGGAACAGGGCAAGAGACCCAGTACTTC
CDR3 protein: CASGTGQETQYF

V gene: TRBV21-1
D gene: -
clone size: -
J gene: TRBJ2-5
CDR3 DNA: TGTGCCAGACCGGGGACAGCTCAAGAGACCCAGTACTTC
CDR3 protein: CARPGTAQETQYF

V gene: TRBV27
D gene: TRBD2
clone size: -
J gene: TRBJ2-1
CDR3 DNA: TGTGCCAGCAGTTTAGGGGGACTAAGAAACAATGAGCAGTTCTTC
CDR3 protein: CASSLGGLRNNEQFF

V gene: TRBV19
D gene: TRBD1
clone size: -
J gene: TRBJ2-4
CDR3 DNA: TGTGCCAGTACCAATCGGCCGACAGGGTACATTCAGTACTTC
CDR3 protein: CASTNRPTGYIQYF

V gene: TRBV28
D gene: TRBD1
clone size: -
J gene: TRBJ1-6
CDR3 DNA: TGTGCCAGCAAGTGCCGGGACAGGGTCCGGAACCAAAATTCACCCCTCCACTTT
CDR3 protein: CASKCRDRVRNQNSPLHF

V gene: TRBV9
D gene: TRBD2
clone size: -
J gene: TRBJ2-1
CDR3 DNA: TGTGCCAGCAGCGTAGCGGGACTAGTTCACAATGAGCAGTTCTTC
CDR3 protein: CASSVAGLVHNEQFF

V gene: TRBV9
D gene: TRBD1
clone size: -
J gene: TRBJ2-3
CDR3 DNA: TGTGCCAGCAGCGCGAGGGACAGGGGGCTGAGGTATTTT
CDR3 protein: CASSARDRGLRYF

V gene: TRBV4-2
D gene: -
clone size: -
J gene: TRBJ2-7
CDR3 DNA: TGTGCCAGCAGCCAAGATCGGGCGCGGCGGGACTACGAGCAGTACTTC
CDR3 protein: CASSQDRARRDYEQYF

V gene: TRBV27
D gene: TRBD2
clone size: -
J gene: TRBJ2-2
CDR3 DNA: TGTGCCAGCCGCGGGGGATCGTCCGGGGAGCTGTTTTTT
CDR3 protein: CASRGGSSGELFF

V gene: TRBV15
D gene: -
clone size: -
J gene: TRBJ2-5
CDR3 DNA: TGTGCCACCAGCAGAGATTCTACTAGACAAGAGACCCAGTACTTC
CDR3 protein: CATSRDSTRQETQYF

V gene: TRBV11-2
D gene: TRBD1
clone size: -
J gene: TRBJ1-2
CDR3 DNA: TGTGCCAGCAACACCGCCCGGACAGGGGATATCTATGGCTACACCTTC
CDR3 protein: CASNTARTGDIYGYTF

V gene: TRBV28
D gene: -
clone size: -
J gene: TRBJ1-1
CDR3 DNA: TGTGCCAGCACCGGCGGGCGAGACACTGAAGCTTTCTTT
CDR3 protein: CASTGGRDTEAFF

V gene: TRBV9
D gene: TRBD1
clone size: -
J gene: TRBJ2-6
CDR3 DNA: TGTGCCAGCAGTGGGGACAGGGTCAATAGATCCTTCTCTGGGGCCAACGTCCTGACTTTC
CDR3 protein: CASSGDRVNRSFSGANVLTF

V gene: TRBV14
D gene: -
clone size: -
J gene: TRBJ2-5
CDR3 DNA: TGTGCCAGCAGCCAACGGCTTAGCCTAGAGACCCAGTACTTC
CDR3 protein: CASSQRLSLETQYF

V gene: TRBV4-1
D gene: TRBD1
clone size: -
J gene: TRBJ2-5
CDR3 DNA: TGCGCCAGCAGCCGGGACAGGGGTATAGGGGAGACCCAGTACTTC
CDR3 protein: CASSRDRGIGETQYF

V gene: TRBV18
D gene: -
clone size: -
J gene: TRBJ2-7
CDR3 DNA: TGTGCCAGCTTCGGTTCCTACGAGCAGTACTTC
CDR3 protein: CASFGSYEQYF

V gene: TRBV28
D gene: -
clone size: -
J gene: TRBJ2-7
CDR3 DNA: TGTGCCAGCAGTTTACGAGAGGACTCCTACGAGCAGTACTTC
CDR3 protein: CASSLREDSYEQYF

V gene: TRBV5-1
D gene: TRBD2
clone size: -
J gene: TRBJ2-7
CDR3 DNA: TGCGCCAGCAGCTTGGGGGCCGGGACTAGCGGGGCCAGCTCCTACGAGCAGTACTTC
CDR3 protein: CASSLGAGTSGASSYEQYF

V gene: TRBV19
D gene: TRBD1
clone size: -
J gene: TRBJ2-7
CDR3 DNA: TGTGCCAGTAGTCCGCTAGGGGGCCGATTCTACGAGCAGTACTTC
CDR3 protein: CASSPLGGRFYEQYF

V gene: TRBV7-9
D gene: TRBD1
clone size: -
J gene: TRBJ1-5
CDR3 DNA: TGTGCCAGCAGCTCAAACACAGGGGAACAGCCCCAGCATTTT
CDR3 protein: CASSSNTGEQPQHF

V gene: TRBV4-3
D gene: -
clone size: -
J gene: TRBJ1-1
CDR3 DNA: TGCGCCAGCAGCCAAGACAGGTCCCACTTAAACACTGAAGCTTTCTTT
CDR3 protein: CASSQDRSHLNTEAFF